One and the same sample provided the 22 T cell receptor beta chains below, sequenced in a study of Tregs in tolerant kidney transplant recipients. TCRdb's copy holds only in-frame clones and misses some; the assay was immunoSEQ multiplex PCR. This table holds some 70,000 clones, roughly 92% found once. Sequencing was performed on CD8+ T cells from blood, taken before the transplant. The receptor source for this set is a human donor who received a combined kidney and bone marrow transplant.

V and J are TRBV4-1 and TRBJ2-3; D is ambiguous. CDR3 size: 15 residues. V was clipped by 0 bases and J by 4 bases, with 11 bases between them. Germline CDR1 reads MGHRA; CDR2 reads YSYEKL. The CDR3 reads CASSQDFGSSDTQYF. CDR3 DNA sequence: TGCGCCAGCAGCCAAGATTTTGGTAGCTCAGATACGCAGTATTTT.

In this sample, this clone turned up once. The J gene is TRBJ1-2, the V gene TRBV7-2; D may be TRBD1 (6 bases). This CDR3 comprises 16 residues. CDR1 and CDR2 (germline): SGHTA, FQGNSA. With 1 base removed from V and 4 bases from J, the gap between germline ends came to 16 bases. CDR3 residues: CASSLGSIAGAYGYTF. CDR3 nucleotides: TGTGCCAGCAGCTTAGGATCGATTGCAGGGGCCTATGGCTACACCTTC.

CDR3 sequence reads: CASSARTLHRDKRIYEQYF. The DNA of the CDR3 is TGTGCCAGCAGTGCTCGTACACTTCACCGGGACAAGCGAATCTACGAGCAGTACTTC. The chain links TRBV6-4 to TRBJ2-7; D is perhaps TRBD1 (6 bases). The CDR3 runs to 19 residues. The germline CDR1 and CDR2 sequences are MRHNA and SNTAGT. V gave up 4 bases and J gave up 3 bases, with 28 bases separating them.

The chain couples TRBV13 to TRBJ2-7; 12 positions agree with TRBD2. V lost 4 bases and J lost 5; bases outside the gene matches: 9. The CDR3 totals 16 residues. Germline CDR1 is PRHDT and CDR2 is FYEKMQ (reference sequence). CDR3 in DNA: TGTGCCAGCAGCTCCCGGACTAGCGGGAAGTCGGACGAGCAGTACTTC. This codes for CASSSRTSGKSDEQYF.

The chain carries TRBV20-1 and TRBJ1-1; a weak D match, TRBD1 (5 bases). With 2 bases removed from V and 11 bases from J, the gap between germline ends came to 12 bases. Germline CDR1 is DFQATT and CDR2 is SNEGSKA (reference sequence). The CDR3 is 11 residues long. The CDR3 bases are TGCAGTGCTAGATCCCAGGGAACGGCTTTCTTT. Amino acids: CSARSQGTAFF.

The chain joins TRBV9 to TRBJ2-1, with TRBD2 matching 8 bases. The CDR3 spans 15 residues. With 4 bases clipped from V and 7 bases from J, the junction kept 10 bases outside the gene matches. CDR1 SGDLS and CDR2 YYNGEE come from the germline V gene. CDR3: CASSLYAAGDNEQFF. The DNA for the CDR3 is TGTGCCAGCAGCCTATACGCAGCGGGAGATAATGAGCAGTTCTTC.

The chain uses TRBV28 and TRBJ1-6, with D possibly TRBD1 on 6 matching bases. Germline CDR1 MDHEN, CDR2 SYDVKM. This CDR3 has 15 amino acids. The V gene lost 5 bases and the J gene lost 7 bases, with 15 bases spanning the gap. The CDR3 loop is CASSDLTGMNSPLHF. Written as DNA, the CDR3 is TGTGCCAGCAGTGACTTGACAGGAATGAATTCACCCCTCCACTTT. Filled out from reference TRBV28 and TRBJ1-6, the complete variable domain reads DVKVTQSSRYLVKRTGEKVFLECVQDMDHENMFWYRQDPGLGLRLIYFSYDVKMKEKGDIPEGYSVSREKKERFSLILESASTNQTSMYLCASSDLTGMNSPLHFGNGTRLTVT.

The chain couples TRBV7-8 to TRBJ2-7; 12 nucleotides match TRBD1. V lost 8 bases to trimming and J lost 6 bases; unmatched junction nucleotides: 20. This CDR3 comprises 18 residues. Germline V gives CDR1 SGHVS, CDR2 FQNEAQ. The CDR3 nucleotides read TGTGCCAGCCGAGCGGGAAGATACCCGGGACAGGGGGCTGGCGAGCAGTACTTC. This sequence encodes CASRAGRYPGQGAGEQYF.

J is TRBJ2-3 and V is TRBV10-3; D is perhaps TRBD2 (6 bases). Germline CDR1 ENHRY, CDR2 SYGVKD. This CDR3 spans 16 amino acids. Trimming stripped 0 bases from V and 3 bases from J, with 13 bases between. The chain's CDR3 is CAISESGLAVTDTQYF. CDR3 DNA sequence: TGTGCCATCAGTGAGTCGGGACTGGCAGTTACAGATACGCAGTATTTT.

The genes are TRBV13 and TRBJ2-3; D may be TRBD1 (5 bases). V was cut by 4 bases and J by 4 bases, with 9 bases left in between. This CDR3 contains 13 residues. Germline lookup yields CDR1 PRHDT and CDR2 FYEKMQ (reference sequence). CDR3 sequence reads: CASSSDSADTQYF. CDR3 coding DNA: TGTGCCAGCAGCTCCGACAGCGCAGATACGCAGTATTTT.

The genes are TRBV4-1 and TRBJ2-5; 15 nucleotides align to TRBD2. V shed 1 base and J 5 bases; nucleotides not matched to a gene: 5. This CDR3 has 17 residues. Germline CDR1 is MGHRA and CDR2 is YSYEKL. The CDR3 loop is CASSQGTSGGAGETQYF. For the CDR3, the DNA is TGCGCCAGCAGCCAAGGGACTAGCGGGGGGGCGGGCGAGACCCAGTACTTC.

This sequence joins TRBV7-9 and TRBJ1-6; weak D call: TRBD1 (6 bases). The CDR3 loop spans 16 amino acids. In germline, CDR1 is SEHNR, CDR2 FQNEAQ (reference sequence). V was clipped by 4 bases and J by 7 bases, with 17 bases between them. The CDR3 protein is CASSSDAGGANSPLHF. CDR3 DNA: TGTGCCAGCAGCTCCGATGCGGGGGGCGCAAATTCACCCCTCCACTTT.

The CDR3 DNA is TGTGCCAGCAGTTTAGTGGGGCAGGGCAATGAGCAGTTCTTC. Protein sequence: CASSLVGQGNEQFF. The chain couples TRBV27 to TRBJ2-1; D is perhaps TRBD1 (5 bases). This CDR3 has 14 residues. Germline CDR1 is MNHEY and CDR2 is SMNVEV (reference sequence). V was trimmed by 2 bases and J by 6 bases, leaving 11 bases between them.

This chain links TRBV25-1 with TRBJ2-7; no firm D call. This CDR3 is 12 amino acids long. The V and J ends lost 2 bases and 2 bases respectively, with 4 bases between them. Germline V gives CDR1 MGHDK, CDR2 SYGVNS. CDR3 bases: TGTGCCAGCAGTGAAAGCCCCTACGAGCAGTACTTC. It is translated as CASSESPYEQYF.

The DNA of the CDR3 is TGTGCCAGCAGCCAGGTCCTGGGCAGGACCTACGAGCAGTACTTC. Translating it yields CASSQVLGRTYEQYF. The chain has TRBV14 and TRBJ2-7, with unresolved D. Trimming took 3 bases from V and 2 from J, leaving 14 bases between them. The CDR3 consists of 15 residues. Germline loops: CDR1 SGHDN, CDR2 FVKESK.

The rearrangement links TRBV5-4 to TRBJ1-1, with unresolved D. The CDR3 has 13 amino acids. Germline CDR1 reads SGHNT; CDR2 reads YYREEE (reference sequence). The V and J ends lost 1 base and 7 bases respectively, with 11 bases between them. The CDR3 region has the DNA TGTGCCAGCAGCTTGTATCTCGGGGATGAAGCTTTCTTT. It codes for CASSLYLGDEAFF.

This clone was counted a single time. The J gene is TRBJ2-2, the V gene TRBV2, with TRBD2 matching 15 bases. The V segment lost 4 bases and the J segment 7 bases; nucleotides outside the gene matches: 7. The V gene's germline CDR1 is SNHLY and CDR2 FYNNEI. CDR3 length equals 17 residues. The DNA for the CDR3 is TGTGCCAGCAGTGGGACTAGCGGGGGGGGCCTGTACGGGGAGCTGTTTTTT. This gives the protein CASSGTSGGGLYGELFF.

V usage is TRBV4-1 and J usage is TRBJ1-5, with D possibly being TRBD1 (5 bases). The V gene's germline CDR1 is MGHRA and CDR2 YSYEKL. V lost 2 bases, J lost 2 bases, and 10 bases lay in between. CDR3 length equals 15 residues. The CDR3 DNA reads as TGCGCCAGCAGCCAAACCCAGGGTGGCAATCAGCCCCAGCATTTT. It codes for CASSQTQGGNQPQHF.

The V and J genes are TRBV7-2 and TRBJ1-2; possibly TRBD1 for D (6 bases). V gave up 8 bases and J gave up 3 bases, with 13 bases separating them. This CDR3 is built from 13 residues. Germline-derived CDR1 and CDR2 are SGHTA and FQGNSA. The CDR3 here is CASVGHPDYGYTF. CDR3 sequence (DNA): TGTGCCAGCGTGGGACACCCGGACTATGGCTACACCTTC. Drawing the rest from reference TRBV7-2 and TRBJ1-2, the complete variable domain is GAGVSQSPSNKVTEKGKDVELRCDPISGHTALYWYRQSLGQGLEFLIYFQGNSAPDKSGLPSDRFSAERTGGSVSTLTIQRTQQEDSAVYLCASVGHPDYGYTFGSGTRLTVV.

As regards this clone: One junction end does not reproduce the germline sequence, and a read error may be involved. The chain joins TRBV4-3 to TRBJ1-2; 9 bases are a match to TRBD1. The germline CDR1 and CDR2 sequences are LGHNA and YSLEER. The CDR3 is made up of 17 amino acids. Here the CDR3 DNA reads TGCGCCAGCAACCAAGATCATTTTGGGACAGGGTTCTATGGCTACACCTTC. Translating it yields CASNQDHFGTGFYGYTF.

This rearrangement joins TRBV19 to TRBJ1-5; TRBD1 matches 7 bases. The CDR3 is 15 residues long. Unmatched junction bases numbered 5, after V lost 3 bases and J lost 3 bases. Per the germline V gene, CDR1 is LNHDA and CDR2 is SQIVND (reference sequence). CDR3 in DNA: TGTGCCAGTAGTATTCGGGACAGCCCCAATCAGCCCCAGCATTTT. Protein: CASSIRDSPNQPQHF.

This clone appeared a single time. The chain links TRBV5-4 to TRBJ2-1; 7 bases are a match to TRBD2. The CDR3 is 13 amino acids. Germline V CDR1 and CDR2: SGHNT, YYREEE (reference sequence). Germline trimming cut 0 bases from V and 13 bases from J; bases unmatched to any gene: 7. In DNA, the CDR3 is TGTGCCAGCAGCTTGGCCTTTAGCGGGCCTCAGTTCTTC. Residues: CASSLAFSGPQFF.